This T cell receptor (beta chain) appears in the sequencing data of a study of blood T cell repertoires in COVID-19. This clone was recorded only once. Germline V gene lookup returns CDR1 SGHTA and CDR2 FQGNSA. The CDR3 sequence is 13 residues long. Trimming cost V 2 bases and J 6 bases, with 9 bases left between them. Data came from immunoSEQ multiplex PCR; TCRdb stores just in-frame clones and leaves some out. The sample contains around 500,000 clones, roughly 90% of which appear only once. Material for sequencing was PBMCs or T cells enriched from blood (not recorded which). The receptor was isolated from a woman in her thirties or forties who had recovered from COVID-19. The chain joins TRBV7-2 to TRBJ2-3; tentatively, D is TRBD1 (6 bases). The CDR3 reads CASSLSQGDTQYF. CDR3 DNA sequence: TGTGCCAGCAGCTTATCCCAGGGGGATACGCAGTATTTT.